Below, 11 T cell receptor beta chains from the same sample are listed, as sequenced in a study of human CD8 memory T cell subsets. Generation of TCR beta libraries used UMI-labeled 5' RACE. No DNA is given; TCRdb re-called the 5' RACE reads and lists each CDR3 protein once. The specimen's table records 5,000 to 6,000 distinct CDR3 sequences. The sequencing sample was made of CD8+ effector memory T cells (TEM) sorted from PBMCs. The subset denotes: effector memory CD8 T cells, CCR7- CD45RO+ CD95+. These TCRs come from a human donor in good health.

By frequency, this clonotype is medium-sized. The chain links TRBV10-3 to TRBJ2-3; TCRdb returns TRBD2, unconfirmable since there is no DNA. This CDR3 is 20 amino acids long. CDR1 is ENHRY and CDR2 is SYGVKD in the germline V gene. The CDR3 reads CAISEPIGGRRLAPTDTQYF.

CDR3 region: CASGDWTQSSYEQYF. This rearrangement joins TRBV28 to TRBJ2-7; TCRdb selects TRBD1, and the lack of DNA leaves this call unchecked. From germline, CDR1 is MDHEN and CDR2 SYDVKM. This CDR3 contains 15 residues.

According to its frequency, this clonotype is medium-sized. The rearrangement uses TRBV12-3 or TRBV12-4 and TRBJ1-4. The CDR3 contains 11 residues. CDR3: CASSPDEKLFF.

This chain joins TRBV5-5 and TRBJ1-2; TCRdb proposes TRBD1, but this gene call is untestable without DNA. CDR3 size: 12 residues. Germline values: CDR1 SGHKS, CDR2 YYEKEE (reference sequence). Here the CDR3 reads CASSGQAPLYTF.

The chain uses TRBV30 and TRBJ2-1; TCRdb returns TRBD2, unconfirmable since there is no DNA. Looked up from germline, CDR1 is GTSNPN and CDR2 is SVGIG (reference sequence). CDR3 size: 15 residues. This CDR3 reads CAWSVQAGGYNEQFF.

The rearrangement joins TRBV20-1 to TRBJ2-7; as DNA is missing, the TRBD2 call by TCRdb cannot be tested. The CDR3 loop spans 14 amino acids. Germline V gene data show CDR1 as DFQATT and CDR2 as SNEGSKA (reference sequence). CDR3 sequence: CSARALASGYEQYF.

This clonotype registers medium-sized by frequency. The CDR3 is CASSDPSSDTGELFF. This chain connects TRBV6-4 to TRBJ2-2; TCRdb proposes TRBD2, but this gene call is untestable without DNA. Germline loops: CDR1 MRHNA, CDR2 SNTAGT. The CDR3 has 15 amino acids.

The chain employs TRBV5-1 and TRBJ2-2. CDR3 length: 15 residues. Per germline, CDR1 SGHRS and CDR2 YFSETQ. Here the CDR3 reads CASSPFASNTGELFF.

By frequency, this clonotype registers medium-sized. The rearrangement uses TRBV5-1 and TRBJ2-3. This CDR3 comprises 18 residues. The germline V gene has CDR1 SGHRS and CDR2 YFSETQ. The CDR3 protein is CASSLANFVQLSTDTQYF.

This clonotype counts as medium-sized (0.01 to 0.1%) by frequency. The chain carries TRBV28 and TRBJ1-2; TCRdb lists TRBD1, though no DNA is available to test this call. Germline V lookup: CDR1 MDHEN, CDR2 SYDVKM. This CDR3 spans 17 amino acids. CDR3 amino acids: CASSTLRSDRGVYGYTF.

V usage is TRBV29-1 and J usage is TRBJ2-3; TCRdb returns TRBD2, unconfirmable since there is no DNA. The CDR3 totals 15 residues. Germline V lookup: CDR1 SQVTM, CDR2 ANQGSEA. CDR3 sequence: CSVEDQESGTDTQYF.